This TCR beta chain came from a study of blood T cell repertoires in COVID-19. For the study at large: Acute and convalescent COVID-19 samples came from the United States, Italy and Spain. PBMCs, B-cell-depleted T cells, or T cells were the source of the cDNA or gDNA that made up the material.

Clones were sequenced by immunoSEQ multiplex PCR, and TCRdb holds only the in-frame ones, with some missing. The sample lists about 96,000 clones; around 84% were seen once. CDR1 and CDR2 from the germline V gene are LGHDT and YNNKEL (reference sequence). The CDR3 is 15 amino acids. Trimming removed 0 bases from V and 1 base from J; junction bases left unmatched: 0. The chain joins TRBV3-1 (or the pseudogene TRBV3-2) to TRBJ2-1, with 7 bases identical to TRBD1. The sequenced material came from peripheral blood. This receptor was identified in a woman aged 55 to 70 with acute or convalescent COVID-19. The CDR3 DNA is TGTGCCAGCAGCCAAGACAGGGGGTCCTACAATGAGCAGTTCTTC. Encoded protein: CASSQDRGSYNEQFF.